Below are 11 T cell receptor beta chains sequenced from a single sample in a study of blood T cell repertoires in COVID-19. The method was immunoSEQ multiplex PCR; TCRdb's version includes in-frame clones alone and lacks a portion of them. The top ten hold about 2% of the sample, which has 200,000 to 300,000 clones, about 83% seen once. The sequencing sample was made of peripheral blood. These receptors were taken from a man aged 30 to 45 who had recovered from COVID-19.

The genes are TRBV2 and TRBJ2-7, with 7 positions matching TRBD1. The CDR3 length is 12 residues. Germline V gene lookup returns CDR1 SNHLY and CDR2 FYNNEI. V lost 10 bases to trimming and J lost 5 bases; unmatched junction nucleotides: 8. Here the CDR3 DNA reads TGTGCCACAAAGACAGGGCCCGACGAGCAGTACGTC. This gives the protein CATKTGPDEQYV.

CDR3 bases: TGTGCCAGCAGTTTGGGAGATAACACTGAAGCTTTCTTT. This encodes CASSLGDNTEAFF. The gene calls are TRBV12-3 or TRBV12-4 and TRBJ1-1; D not resolved. This CDR3 spans 13 amino acids. V lost 3 bases to trimming and J lost 2 bases, with 7 bases between them.

This clone is a singleton in its sample. CDR3 protein: CASSKQGSYEQYV. The CDR3 bases are TGTGCCAGCAGCAAACAGGGCTCCTACGAGCAGTACGTC. The genes are TRBV7-9 and TRBJ2-7; D is possibly TRBD1 (6 bases). The germline CDR1 and CDR2 sequences are SEHNR and FQNEAQ (reference sequence). There are 13 residues in the CDR3. Trimming took 5 bases from V and 0 from J, leaving 8 bases between them.

CDR3 DNA: TGTGCCAGCAGGCCGGACAGCGCCCCTCGCGAGCAGTACGTC. It yields the protein CASRPDSAPREQYV. V is TRBV28 and J is TRBJ2-7; D is perhaps TRBD1 (6 bases). The V and J ends lost 6 bases and 6 bases respectively, with 18 bases between them. This CDR3 is 14 amino acids long. Per the germline V gene, CDR1 is MDHEN and CDR2 is SYDVKM.

The rearrangement links TRBV7-9 to TRBJ1-2; no reliable D call. Trimming took 5 bases from V and 7 from J, leaving 20 bases between them. Germline values: CDR1 SEHNR, CDR2 FQNEAQ (reference sequence). CDR3 length: 15 amino acids. The CDR3 here is CASSIRPGESGGYTF. CDR3 bases: TGTGCCAGCAGCATTAGGCCAGGCGAATCAGGTGGCTACACCTTC.

In its sample, this clone was seen a few times. The chain employs TRBV2 and TRBJ2-2; D ambiguous. In germline, CDR1 is SNHLY, CDR2 FYNNEI. The CDR3 has 13 amino acids. V lost 5 bases, J lost 4 bases, and 8 bases lay in between. Here the CDR3 reads CASSFGVTGELFF. The CDR3, as DNA: TGTGCCAGCAGTTTCGGTGTCACCGGGGAGCTGTTTTTT.

V gene TRBV9 combines with J gene TRBJ1-6; a possible D gene is TRBD1 (5 bases). Trimming left V 0 bases short and J 7 bases short, with 11 bases between. Germline CDR1 SGDLS, CDR2 YYNGEE. CDR3 length equals 15 residues. The CDR3 sequence: CASSVVSGGNSPLHF. CDR3 DNA: TGTGCCAGCAGCGTAGTCAGCGGGGGAAATTCACCCCTCCACTTT.

This sequence joins TRBV27 and TRBJ1-6; D not resolved. Per germline, CDR1 MNHEY and CDR2 SMNVEV (reference sequence). This CDR3 is built from 15 residues. V lost 5 bases to trimming and J lost 0 bases, with 8 bases between them. CDR3 sequence (DNA): TGTGCCAGCAGTGGGTGGAGCTCCTATAATTCACCCCTCCACTTT. Its protein product is CASSGWSSYNSPLHF.

The chain links TRBV3-1 (or the pseudogene TRBV3-2) to TRBJ2-3; D is possibly TRBD2 (5 bases). Trimming took 1 base from V and 4 from J, leaving 15 bases between them. Germline V lookup: CDR1 LGHDT, CDR2 YNNKEL (reference sequence). There are 16 residues in the CDR3. The CDR3 sequence is CASSQGERLGSDTQYF. The CDR3 nucleotides are TGTGCCAGCAGCCAAGGGGAGCGATTAGGGTCAGATACGCAGTATTTT.

V usage is TRBV7-2 and J usage is TRBJ2-3; D is uncertain. Trimming pared 1 base from V and 0 bases from J, leaving 5 bases between. The CDR3 spans 14 residues. CDR1 and CDR2 from the germline V gene are SGHTA and FQGNSA. CDR3 amino acids: CASSLGASTDTQYF. The CDR3 DNA reads as TGTGCCAGCAGCTTAGGGGCCAGCACAGATACGCAGTATTTT. Drawing the rest from reference TRBV7-2 and TRBJ2-3, the complete variable domain is GAGVSQSPSNKVTEKGKDVELRCDPISGHTALYWYRQSLGQGLEFLIYFQGNSAPDKSGLPSDRFSAERTGGSVSTLTIQRTQQEDSAVYLCASSLGASTDTQYFGPGTRLTVL.

The gene calls are TRBV7-9 and TRBJ2-7; 7 nucleotides agree with TRBD2. CDR3 length equals 15 residues. Germline values: CDR1 SEHNR, CDR2 FQNEAQ (reference sequence). Trimming took 5 bases from V and 2 from J; bases not matched to a gene: 9. Written as DNA, the CDR3 is TGTGCCAGCAGCCGTGCCGGGACTACACCCTACGAGCAGTACTTC. Encoded protein: CASSRAGTTPYEQYF.